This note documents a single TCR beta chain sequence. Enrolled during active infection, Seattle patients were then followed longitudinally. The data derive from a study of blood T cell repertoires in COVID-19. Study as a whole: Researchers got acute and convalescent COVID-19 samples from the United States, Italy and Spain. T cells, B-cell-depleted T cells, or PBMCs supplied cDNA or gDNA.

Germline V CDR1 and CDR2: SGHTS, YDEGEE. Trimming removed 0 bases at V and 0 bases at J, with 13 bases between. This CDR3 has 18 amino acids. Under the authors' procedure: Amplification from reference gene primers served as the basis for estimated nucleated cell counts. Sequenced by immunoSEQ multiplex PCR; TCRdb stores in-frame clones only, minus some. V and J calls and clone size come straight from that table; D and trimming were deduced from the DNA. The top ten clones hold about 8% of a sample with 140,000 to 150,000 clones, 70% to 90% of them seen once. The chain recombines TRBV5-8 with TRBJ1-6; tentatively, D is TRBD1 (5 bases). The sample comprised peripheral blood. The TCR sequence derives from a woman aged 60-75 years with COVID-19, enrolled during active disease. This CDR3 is CASSLGARASSYNSPLHF. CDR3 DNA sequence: TGTGCCAGCAGCTTGGGGGCCAGGGCCAGCTCCTATAATTCACCCCTCCACTTT.